This T cell receptor beta chain was retrieved from a study of cytomegalovirus exposure and HLA in healthy donors. For the study at large: Researchers previously reported finding about 110 million unique TCR beta sequences from around 200 million T cells.

Study-wide results and caveats: Most TCR sequences were rare, but some public TCRs occurred in many donors. As immune exposure information, only CMV serostatus was available. An analysis was carried out at a later point. It showed that HLA-associated TCR beta chains were more clonally expanded than equally common non-associated chains.

About this clone: Its antigen remains unknown.

The germline CDR1 and CDR2 sequences are MNHNS and SASEGT. This CDR3 has 14 residues. V was clipped by 2 bases and J by 7 bases; unmatched bases: 4. PCR was performed using 60 Vbeta and 13 Jbeta primers. Repertoires were generated with immunoSEQ multiplex PCR, while TCRdb's copy carries only in-frame clones and drops some. The sample carries 90,000 to 120,000 clones, 60% to 80% recorded once. The TCR sequence derives from a man aged 50 or older in good health and CMV-seropositive. The rearrangement joins TRBV6-1 to TRBJ2-3; TRBD2 aligns across 9 bases. Sequencing was performed on PBMCs. The CDR3 DNA follows: TGTGCCAGCAGTGAACGGGGACTAGCTCATACGCAGTATTTT. Residues: CASSERGLAHTQYF.